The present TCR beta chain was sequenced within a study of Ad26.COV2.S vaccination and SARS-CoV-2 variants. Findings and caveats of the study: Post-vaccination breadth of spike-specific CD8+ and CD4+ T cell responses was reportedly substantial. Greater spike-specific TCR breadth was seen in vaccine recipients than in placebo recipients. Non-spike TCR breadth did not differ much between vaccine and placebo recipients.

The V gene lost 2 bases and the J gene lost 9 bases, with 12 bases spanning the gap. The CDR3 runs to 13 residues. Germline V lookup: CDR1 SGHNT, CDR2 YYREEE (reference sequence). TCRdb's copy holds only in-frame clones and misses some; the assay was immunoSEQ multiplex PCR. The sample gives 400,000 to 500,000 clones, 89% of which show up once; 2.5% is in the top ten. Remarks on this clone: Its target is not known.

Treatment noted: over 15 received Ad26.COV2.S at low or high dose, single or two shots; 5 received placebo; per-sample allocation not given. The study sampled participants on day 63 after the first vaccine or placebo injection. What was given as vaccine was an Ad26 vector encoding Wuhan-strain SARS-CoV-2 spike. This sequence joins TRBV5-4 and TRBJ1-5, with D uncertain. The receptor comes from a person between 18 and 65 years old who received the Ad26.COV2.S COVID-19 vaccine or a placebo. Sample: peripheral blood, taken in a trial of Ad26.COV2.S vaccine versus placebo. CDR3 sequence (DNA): TGTGCCAGCAGCTTTGTACCTTGGTCGCCCCAGCATTTT. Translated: CASSFVPWSPQHF.